Listed below are T cell receptor beta chains from one sample, sequenced in a study of T cell responses to AZD1222 COVID-19 vaccine. Assay used: immunoSEQ multiplex PCR; TCRdb lists only in-frame clones, some missing. The sample records about 130,000 clones, 89% being singletons. Material: peripheral blood, obtained on day 0 of AZD1222 vaccination. All receptors derive from an adult in good health. Each CDR3 is given with its conserved first and last residue. A D gene is named only where the DNA matches it firmly.

cdr3_nt: TGTGCCAGCAGCCTCTCCAGAACTAATCAGCCCCAGCATTTT
cdr3_aa: CASSLSRTNQPQHF
d_call: -
v_call: TRBV13
j_call: TRBJ1-5

cdr3_nt: TGTGCCAGCAGCCATTCACAGGGCAGTAACGAGCAGTACTTC
cdr3_aa: CASSHSQGSNEQYF
d_call: -
v_call: TRBV3-1/TRBV3-2
j_call: TRBJ2-7

cdr3_nt: TGTGCCTGGAGTCTAACTAAGGGAGGCTACACCTTC
cdr3_aa: CAWSLTKGGYTF
d_call: -
v_call: TRBV30
j_call: TRBJ1-2

cdr3_nt: TGTGCCAGCAGCCCGTCTATCTACGAGCAGTACTTC
cdr3_aa: CASSPSIYEQYF
d_call: -
v_call: TRBV11-2
j_call: TRBJ2-7

cdr3_nt: TGCGCCAGCAGCCAAGTAAGCTACAGGGCGAATTCACCCCTCCACTTT
cdr3_aa: CASSQVSYRANSPLHF
d_call: -
v_call: TRBV4-1
j_call: TRBJ1-6

cdr3_nt: TGTGCCAGCAGTTGGTCAACAGGGGGCGGGGGAGAAAAACTGTTTTTT
cdr3_aa: CASSWSTGGGGEKLFF
d_call: TRBD1
v_call: TRBV6-5
j_call: TRBJ1-4

cdr3_nt: TGTGCCAGCAGTTACTCAGGTCCCACTACCTCTAGCACAGATACGCAGTATTTT
cdr3_aa: CASSYSGPTTSSTDTQYF
d_call: -
v_call: TRBV6-2/TRBV6-3
j_call: TRBJ2-3

cdr3_nt: TGTGCCAGTAGATGGAAGGACAGGGGGCTGAAAGAGACCCAGTACTTC
cdr3_aa: CASRWKDRGLKETQYF
d_call: TRBD1
v_call: TRBV19
j_call: TRBJ2-5

cdr3_nt: TGTGCCAGCCGAGGGACTCCTCGACTCAATGGCTACACCTTC
cdr3_aa: CASRGTPRLNGYTF
d_call: -
v_call: TRBV6-5
j_call: TRBJ1-2

cdr3_nt: TGCGCCAGCAGCTACCTACGACTTCAGCGGGACACTGAAGCTTTCTTT
cdr3_aa: CASSYLRLQRDTEAFF
d_call: -
v_call: TRBV5-1
j_call: TRBJ1-1

cdr3_nt: TGTGCCAGTCGCGGACCCTATGAGAGGGAGCAGTACTTC
cdr3_aa: CASRGPYEREQYF
d_call: -
v_call: TRBV12-3/TRBV12-4
j_call: TRBJ2-7